The 10 T cell receptor beta chains presented below share a single source sample, sequenced in a study of T-cell memory formation after mild COVID-19 (dated by TCRdb to the early 2020s). The library was built by means of 5' RACE. Sequencer: Illumina NovaSeq 6000. TCRdb reran the public reads through fastp at Q25 and MiXCR, keeping productive beta chains. Each entry is one CDR3 protein sequence, shown with its most common DNA and genes. The sample yields about 190,000 distinct CDR3 sequences; around 21% were counted once. Clones ranked in the top ten supply roughly 24% of the sample. The sequenced sample consisted of PBMCs or a T cell subset sorted from them (not recorded which). The receptor set was obtained from an adult woman who had mild COVID-19 (a few samples of this study predate the infection). The sample titles of this study are shuffled in the database, so cell type and time point are left out; the donor was told from shared clones.

This clonotype was recorded a few times. The chain joins TRBV15 to TRBJ2-3; D might be TRBD2 (5 bases). The CDR3 contains 14 residues. Germline V lookup: CDR1 LNHNV, CDR2 YYDKDF (reference sequence). Trimming shortened V by 5 bases and J by 0 bases, and 9 bases separated the two germline ends. The CDR3 protein is CATSPGISTDTQYF. Here the CDR3 DNA reads TGTGCCACCAGCCCGGGAATCAGCACAGATACGCAGTATTTT.

This chain uses TRBV24-1 with TRBJ2-1; maybe TRBD2 (7 bases). The V end was cut by 0 bases, the J end by 6 bases, with 14 bases between. The CDR3 sequence is 16 residues long. Germline-derived CDR1 and CDR2 are KGHDR and SFDVKD. In DNA form, the CDR3 reads TGTGCCACCAGTGATTTGCCGGCAGGGGAGGGCAATGAGCAGTTCTTC. Translated: CATSDLPAGEGNEQFF.

This clonotype showed up just a few times. The V and J genes are TRBV11-2 and TRBJ2-2; the D gene is possibly TRBD1 (6 bases). The CDR3 spans 18 residues. The V gene's germline CDR1 is SGHAT and CDR2 FQNNGV. Trimming left V 0 bases short and J 0 bases short, with 14 bases between. DNA of the CDR3: TGTGCCAGCAGCTTAGATCTAAAGACAGGATCGAACACCGGGGAGCTGTTTTTT. The encoded protein is CASSLDLKTGSNTGELFF.

Only a few counts were recorded for this clonotype. This sequence joins TRBV7-9 and TRBJ1-2; no reliable D call. The V gene's germline CDR1 is SEHNR and CDR2 FQNEAQ (reference sequence). This CDR3 is 11 amino acids long. V was clipped by 5 bases and J by 4 bases, with 5 bases between them. CDR3 nucleotides: TGTGCCAGCAGCCAGAGCTATGGCTACACCTTC. The encoded protein is CASSQSYGYTF. The full variable domain, completed using reference TRBV7-9 and TRBJ1-2, is DTGVSQNPRHKITKRGQNVTFRCDPISEHNRLYWYRQTLGQGPEFLTYFQNEAQLEKSRLLSDRFSAERPKGSFSTLEIQRTEQGDSAMYLCASSQSYGYTFGSGTRLTVV.

This clonotype was found a few times. This rearrangement joins TRBV12-3 or TRBV12-4 to TRBJ1-3, with D uncertain. V was shortened by 6 bases and J by 1 base, with 13 bases between the two germline ends. The CDR3 is 15 amino acids. CDR3 in DNA: TGTGCCAGCAGGTCCCCCCCGGAGTCTGGAAACACCATATATTTT. It codes for CASRSPPESGNTIYF.

This clonotype came up a few times. The DNA for the CDR3 is TGTGCCACCAGCAGAGATCGGACTAGCGGGGGGTGGACAGATACGCAGTATTTT. The encoded protein is CATSRDRTSGGWTDTQYF. This sequence joins TRBV15 and TRBJ2-3; 14 bases align to TRBD2. The CDR3 has 18 residues. J was trimmed by 3 bases and V by 0 bases; bases with no gene match: 5. Germline CDR1 LNHNV, CDR2 YYDKDF (reference sequence).

This sequence joins TRBV7-2 and TRBJ2-3, with 10 bases lining up with TRBD2. V shed 1 base and J 2 bases; nucleotides not matched to a gene: 6. The CDR3 runs 17 residues. Germline assignment: CDR1 SGHTA and CDR2 FQGNSA. The CDR3, as DNA: TGTGCCAGCAGCTTAGTAGCTAGCGGGGGATCCACAGATACGCAGTATTTT. This sequence encodes CASSLVASGGSTDTQYF.

This clonotype was seen more than once but under ten times. This chain links TRBV15 with TRBJ2-3; D remains ambiguous. In germline, CDR1 is LNHNV, CDR2 YYDKDF (reference sequence). V gave up 1 base and J gave up 2 bases, with 7 bases separating them. This CDR3 is 14 amino acids long. The DNA for the CDR3 is TGTGCCACCAGCAGAGCCGGGTCCACAGATACGCAGTATTTT. This encodes CATSRAGSTDTQYF.

The genes are TRBV12-3 or TRBV12-4 and TRBJ1-1; 12 bases are a match to TRBD1. The CDR3 sequence is 16 residues long. V dropped 6 bases and J dropped 0; count of bases not matched to a gene: 5. CDR3 region: CASSPGQGAVNTEAFF. The DNA for the CDR3 is TGTGCCAGCAGCCCGGGACAGGGGGCCGTGAACACTGAAGCTTTCTTT.

The V call is TRBV18, the J call TRBJ1-5; the match to TRBD1 covers 7 bases. Germline V gene sequence: CDR1 KGHSH, CDR2 LQKENI. V shed 4 bases, J shed 5 bases, and the junction held 8 bases outside the gene matches. The CDR3 runs to 15 residues. The CDR3: CASSLETGRDQPQHF. The CDR3 DNA is TGTGCCAGCTCACTAGAGACAGGGAGGGATCAGCCCCAGCATTTT.